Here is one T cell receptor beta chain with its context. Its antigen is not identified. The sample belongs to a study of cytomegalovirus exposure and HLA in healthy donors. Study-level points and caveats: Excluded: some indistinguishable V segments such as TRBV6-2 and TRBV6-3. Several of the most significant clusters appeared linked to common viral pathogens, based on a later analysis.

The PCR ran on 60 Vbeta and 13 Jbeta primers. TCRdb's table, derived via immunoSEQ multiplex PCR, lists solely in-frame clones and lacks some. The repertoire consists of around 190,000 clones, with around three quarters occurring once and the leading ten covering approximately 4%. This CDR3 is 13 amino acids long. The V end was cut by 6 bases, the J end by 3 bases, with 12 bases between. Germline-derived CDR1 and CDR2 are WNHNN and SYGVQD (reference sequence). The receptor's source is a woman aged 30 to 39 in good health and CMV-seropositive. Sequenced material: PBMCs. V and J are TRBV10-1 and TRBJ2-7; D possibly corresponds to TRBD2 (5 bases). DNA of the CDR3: TGCGCCAGCAGCGCCGGGAATCGCTACGAGCAGTACTTC. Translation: CASSAGNRYEQYF.